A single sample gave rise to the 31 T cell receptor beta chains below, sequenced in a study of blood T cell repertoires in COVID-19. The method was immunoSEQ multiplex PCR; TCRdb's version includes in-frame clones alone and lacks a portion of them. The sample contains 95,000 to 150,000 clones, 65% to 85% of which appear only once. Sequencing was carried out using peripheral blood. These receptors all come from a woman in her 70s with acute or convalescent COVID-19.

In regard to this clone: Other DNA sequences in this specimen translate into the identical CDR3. The CDR3: CASSFLTDTQYF. CDR3 nucleotides: TGCGCCAGCAGCTTCCTCACAGATACGCAGTATTTT. The V gene is TRBV5-1, the J gene TRBJ2-3; the D is unclear. This CDR3 region has 12 residues. V lost 2 bases, J lost 2 bases, and 3 bases lay in between. Germline V gene sequence: CDR1 SGHRS, CDR2 YFSETQ.

The CDR3 DNA is TGTGCCAGTAGTAAAGACAGGGCCGGGGCCAACGTCCTGACTTTC. This codes for CASSKDRAGANVLTF. The genes are TRBV19 and TRBJ2-6, with TRBD1 matching over 7 bases. The CDR3 covers 15 residues. Germline trimming cut 4 bases from V and 4 bases from J; bases unmatched to any gene: 4. Germline V gene sequence: CDR1 LNHDA, CDR2 SQIVND (reference sequence).

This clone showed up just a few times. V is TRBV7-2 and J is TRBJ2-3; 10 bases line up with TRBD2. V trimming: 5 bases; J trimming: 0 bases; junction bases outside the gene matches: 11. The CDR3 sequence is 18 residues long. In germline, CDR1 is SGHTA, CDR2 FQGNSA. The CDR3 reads CASSPLSGGATSTDTQYF. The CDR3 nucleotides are TGTGCCAGCAGCCCCCTCAGCGGGGGGGCGACCAGCACAGATACGCAGTATTTT. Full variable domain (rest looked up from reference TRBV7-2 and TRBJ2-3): GAGVSQSPSNKVTEKGKDVELRCDPISGHTALYWYRQSLGQGLEFLIYFQGNSAPDKSGLPSDRFSAERTGGSVSTLTIQRTQQEDSAVYLCASSPLSGGATSTDTQYFGPGTRLTVL.

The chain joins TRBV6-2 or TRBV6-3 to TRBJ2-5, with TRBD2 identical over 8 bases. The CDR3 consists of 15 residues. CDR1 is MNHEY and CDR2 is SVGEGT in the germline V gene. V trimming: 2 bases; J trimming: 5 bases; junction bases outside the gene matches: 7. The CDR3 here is CASSYPGIAGETQYF. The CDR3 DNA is TGTGCCAGCAGTTACCCGGGAATAGCGGGGGAGACCCAGTACTTC.

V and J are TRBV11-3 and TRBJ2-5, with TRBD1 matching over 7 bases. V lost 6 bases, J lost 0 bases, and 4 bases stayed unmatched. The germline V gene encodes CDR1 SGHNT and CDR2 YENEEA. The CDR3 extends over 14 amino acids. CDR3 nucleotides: TGTGCCAGCAGAACAGGGGTCTACCAAGAGACCCAGTACTTC. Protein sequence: CASRTGVYQETQYF.

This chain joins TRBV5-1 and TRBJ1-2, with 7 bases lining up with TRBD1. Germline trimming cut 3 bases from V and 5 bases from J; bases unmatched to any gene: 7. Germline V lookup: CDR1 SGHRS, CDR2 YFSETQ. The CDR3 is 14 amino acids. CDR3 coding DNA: TGCGCCAGCAGCTCCTCCGGGACAGCGTATGGCTACACCTTC. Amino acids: CASSSSGTAYGYTF.

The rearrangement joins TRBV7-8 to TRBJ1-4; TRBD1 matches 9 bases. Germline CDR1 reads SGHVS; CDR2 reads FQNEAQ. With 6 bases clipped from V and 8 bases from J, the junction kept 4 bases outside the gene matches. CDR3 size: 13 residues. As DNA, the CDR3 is TGTGCCAGCAGGGGACAGGGCGGCGAAAAACTGTTTTTT. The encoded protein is CASRGQGGEKLFF.

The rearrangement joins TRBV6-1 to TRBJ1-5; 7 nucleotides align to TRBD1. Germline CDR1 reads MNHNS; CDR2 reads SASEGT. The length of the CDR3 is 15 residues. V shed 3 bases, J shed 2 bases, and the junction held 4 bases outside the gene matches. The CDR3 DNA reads TGTGCCAGCAGTGACCCTGGACAGGGCAATCAGCCCCAGCATTTT. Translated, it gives CASSDPGQGNQPQHF.

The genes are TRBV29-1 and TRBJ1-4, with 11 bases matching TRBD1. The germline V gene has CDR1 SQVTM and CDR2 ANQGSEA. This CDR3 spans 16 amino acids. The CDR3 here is CRKVGTGGATNEKLFF. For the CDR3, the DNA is TGCAGGAAAGTGGGGACAGGGGGTGCAACTAATGAAAAACTGTTTTTT.

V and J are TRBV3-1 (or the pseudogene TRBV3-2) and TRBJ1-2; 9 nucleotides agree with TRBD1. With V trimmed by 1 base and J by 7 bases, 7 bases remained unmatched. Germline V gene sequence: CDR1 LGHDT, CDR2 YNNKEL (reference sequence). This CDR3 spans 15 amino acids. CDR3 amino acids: CASSQAGQGSGGYTF. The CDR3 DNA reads TGTGCCAGCAGCCAAGCGGGACAGGGTTCCGGTGGCTACACCTTC.

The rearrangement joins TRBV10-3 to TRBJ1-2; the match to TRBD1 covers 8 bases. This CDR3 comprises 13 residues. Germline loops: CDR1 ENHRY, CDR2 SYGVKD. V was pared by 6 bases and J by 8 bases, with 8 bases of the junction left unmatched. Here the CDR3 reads CAIRRQGTDGYTF. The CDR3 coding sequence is TGTGCCATCAGAAGACAGGGGACAGACGGCTACACCTTC.

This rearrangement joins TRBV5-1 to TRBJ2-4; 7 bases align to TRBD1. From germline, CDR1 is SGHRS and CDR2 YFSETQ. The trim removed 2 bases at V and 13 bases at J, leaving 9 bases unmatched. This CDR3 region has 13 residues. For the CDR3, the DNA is TGCGCCAGCAGCTTAGGTAAAGGGGGCCGACAGTACTTC. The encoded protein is CASSLGKGGRQYF.

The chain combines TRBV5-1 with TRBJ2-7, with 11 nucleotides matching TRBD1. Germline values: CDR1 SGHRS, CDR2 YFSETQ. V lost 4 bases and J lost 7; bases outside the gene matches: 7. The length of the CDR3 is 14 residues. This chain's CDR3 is CASSPGQGDREQYV. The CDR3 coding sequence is TGCGCCAGCAGCCCGGGACAGGGGGACAGGGAGCAGTACGTC.

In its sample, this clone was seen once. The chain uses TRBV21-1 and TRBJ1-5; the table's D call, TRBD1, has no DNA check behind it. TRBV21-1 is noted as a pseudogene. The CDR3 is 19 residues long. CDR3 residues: CASRKRGTGRLYSNQPQHF. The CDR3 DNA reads TGTGCCAGCAGAAAAAGGGGGACAGGGCGCCTTTATAGCAATCAGCCCCAGCATTTT.

CDR3 sequence reads: CATSRDQGRETQYF. The CDR3, as DNA: TGTGCCACCAGCAGAGATCAGGGGAGAGAGACCCAGTACTTC. The chain links TRBV15 to TRBJ2-5; perhaps TRBD1 as D (6 bases). V lost 0 bases and J lost 4, with 9 bases in between. The germline V gene has CDR1 LNHNV and CDR2 YYDKDF (reference sequence). The CDR3 is 14 residues long.

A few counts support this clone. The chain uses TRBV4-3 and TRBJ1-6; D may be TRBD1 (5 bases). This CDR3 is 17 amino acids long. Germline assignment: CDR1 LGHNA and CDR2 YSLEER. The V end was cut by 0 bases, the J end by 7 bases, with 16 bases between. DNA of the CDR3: TGCGCCAGCAGCCAAGAACCGCCCGGGGGGGGAAATTCACCCCTCCACTTT. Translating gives CASSQEPPGGGNSPLHF.

CDR3 loop: CASSPRRASTDTQYF. The CDR3 DNA follows: TGTGCCAGCAGCCCGAGGCGGGCTAGCACAGATACGCAGTATTTT. The V gene is TRBV11-1, the J gene TRBJ2-3, with a possible D match to TRBD2 (5 bases). The length of the CDR3 is 15 residues. Germline CDR1 is SGHAT and CDR2 is FQDESV (reference sequence). V was clipped by 5 bases and J by 0 bases, with 12 bases between them.

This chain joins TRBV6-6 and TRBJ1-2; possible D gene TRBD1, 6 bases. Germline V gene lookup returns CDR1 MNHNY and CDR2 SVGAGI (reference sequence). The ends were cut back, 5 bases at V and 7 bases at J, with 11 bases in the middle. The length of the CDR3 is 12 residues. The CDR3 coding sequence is TGTGCCAGCAGTAGGGACATAGGTGGCTACACCTTC. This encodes CASSRDIGGYTF.

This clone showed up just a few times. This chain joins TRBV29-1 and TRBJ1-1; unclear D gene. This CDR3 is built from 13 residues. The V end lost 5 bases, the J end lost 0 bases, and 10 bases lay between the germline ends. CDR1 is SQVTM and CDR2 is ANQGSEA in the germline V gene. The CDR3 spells CSVIQLLNTEAFF. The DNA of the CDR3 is TGCAGCGTTATACAGTTGCTGAACACTGAAGCTTTCTTT. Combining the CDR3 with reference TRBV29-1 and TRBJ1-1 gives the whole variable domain SAVISQKPSRDICQRGTSLTIQCQVDSQVTMMFWYRQQPGQSLTLIATANQGSEATYESGFVIDKFPISRPNLTFSTLTVSNMSPEDSSIYLCSVIQLLNTEAFFGQGTRLTVV.

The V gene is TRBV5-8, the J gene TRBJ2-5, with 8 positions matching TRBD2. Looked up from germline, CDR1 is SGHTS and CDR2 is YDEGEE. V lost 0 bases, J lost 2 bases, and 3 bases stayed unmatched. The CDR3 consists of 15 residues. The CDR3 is CASSLEGTRQETQYF. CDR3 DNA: TGTGCCAGCAGCTTGGAAGGGACTAGACAAGAGACCCAGTACTTC. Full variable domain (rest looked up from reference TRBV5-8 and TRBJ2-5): EAGVTQSPTHLIKTRGQQATLRCSPISGHTSVYWYQQALGLGLQFLLWYDEGEERNRGNFPPRFSGRQFPNYSSELNVNALELEDSALYLCASSLEGTRQETQYFGPGTRLLVL.

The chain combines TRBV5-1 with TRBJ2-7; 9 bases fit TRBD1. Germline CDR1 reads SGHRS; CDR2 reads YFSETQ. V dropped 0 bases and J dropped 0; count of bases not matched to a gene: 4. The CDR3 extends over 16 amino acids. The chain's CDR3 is CASSLGGTGYSYEQYF. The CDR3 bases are TGCGCCAGCAGCTTGGGGGGGACAGGGTACTCCTACGAGCAGTACTTC.

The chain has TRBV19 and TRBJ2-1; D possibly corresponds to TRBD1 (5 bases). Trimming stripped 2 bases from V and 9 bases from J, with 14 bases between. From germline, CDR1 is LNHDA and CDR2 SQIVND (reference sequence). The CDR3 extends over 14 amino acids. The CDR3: CASSIWGPQSEQFF. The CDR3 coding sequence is TGTGCCAGTAGTATATGGGGCCCTCAGAGTGAGCAGTTCTTC.

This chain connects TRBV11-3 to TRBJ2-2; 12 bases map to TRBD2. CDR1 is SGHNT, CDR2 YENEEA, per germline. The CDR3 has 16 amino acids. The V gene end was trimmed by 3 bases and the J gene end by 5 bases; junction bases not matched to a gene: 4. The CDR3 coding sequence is TGTGCCAGCAGCTTGACTAGCGGGGGATCAACCGGGGAGCTGTTTTTT. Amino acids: CASSLTSGGSTGELFF.

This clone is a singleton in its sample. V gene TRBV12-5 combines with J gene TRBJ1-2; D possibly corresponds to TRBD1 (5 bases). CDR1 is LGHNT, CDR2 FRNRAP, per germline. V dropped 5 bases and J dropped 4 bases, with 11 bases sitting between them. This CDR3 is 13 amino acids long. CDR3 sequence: CASGLGAVYGYTF. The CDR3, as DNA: TGTGCTAGTGGTCTAGGGGCAGTCTATGGCTACACCTTC. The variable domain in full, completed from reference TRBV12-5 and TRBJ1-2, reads DARVTQTPRHKVTEMGQEVTMRCQPILGHNTVFWYRQTMMQGLELLAYFRNRAPLDDSGMPKDRFSAEMPDATLATLKIQPSEPRDSAVYFCASGLGAVYGYTFGSGTRLTVV.

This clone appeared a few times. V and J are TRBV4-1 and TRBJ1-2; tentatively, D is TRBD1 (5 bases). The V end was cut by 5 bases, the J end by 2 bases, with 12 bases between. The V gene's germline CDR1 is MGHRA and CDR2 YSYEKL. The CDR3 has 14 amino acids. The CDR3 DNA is TGCGCCAGCAGCTTAGACAGCAGGAACTATGGCTACACCTTC. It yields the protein CASSLDSRNYGYTF.

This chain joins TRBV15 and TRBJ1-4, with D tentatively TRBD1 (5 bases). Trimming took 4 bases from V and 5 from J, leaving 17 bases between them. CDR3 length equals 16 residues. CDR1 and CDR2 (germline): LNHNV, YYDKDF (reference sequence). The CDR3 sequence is CATSKGQAALNEKLFF. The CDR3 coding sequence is TGTGCCACCAGCAAAGGACAAGCCGCCTTAAATGAAAAACTGTTTTTT.

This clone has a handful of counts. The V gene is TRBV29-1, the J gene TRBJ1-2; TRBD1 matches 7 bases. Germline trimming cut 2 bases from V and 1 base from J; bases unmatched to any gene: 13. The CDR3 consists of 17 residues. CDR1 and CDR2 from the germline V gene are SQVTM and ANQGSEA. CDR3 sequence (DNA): TGCAGCGTTGAACCGCCAGACAGGGTGAGGGGTAACTATGGCTACACCTTC. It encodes CSVEPPDRVRGNYGYTF.

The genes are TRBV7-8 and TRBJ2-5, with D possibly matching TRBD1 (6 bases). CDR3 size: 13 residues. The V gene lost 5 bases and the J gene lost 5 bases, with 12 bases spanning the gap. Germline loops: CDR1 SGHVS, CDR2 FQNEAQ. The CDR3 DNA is TGTGCCAGCAGCCCCGGACAGTGGGAGACCCAGTACTTC. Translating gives CASSPGQWETQYF.

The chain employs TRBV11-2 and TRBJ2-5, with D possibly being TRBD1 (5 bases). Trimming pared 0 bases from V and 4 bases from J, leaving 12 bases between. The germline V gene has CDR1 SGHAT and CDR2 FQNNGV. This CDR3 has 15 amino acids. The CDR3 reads CASSLDFVGPETQYF. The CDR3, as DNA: TGTGCCAGCAGCTTAGATTTCGTGGGGCCAGAGACCCAGTACTTC.

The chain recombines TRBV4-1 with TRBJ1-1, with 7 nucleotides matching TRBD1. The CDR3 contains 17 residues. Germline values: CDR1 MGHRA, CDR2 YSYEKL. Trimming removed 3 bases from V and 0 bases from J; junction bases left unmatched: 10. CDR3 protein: CASSQTWTGRMNTEAFF. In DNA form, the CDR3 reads TGCGCCAGCAGCCAGACTTGGACAGGACGAATGAACACTGAAGCTTTCTTT.

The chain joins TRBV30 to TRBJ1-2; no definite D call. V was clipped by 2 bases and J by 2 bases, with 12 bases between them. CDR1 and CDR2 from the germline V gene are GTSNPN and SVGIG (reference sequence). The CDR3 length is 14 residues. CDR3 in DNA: TGTGCCTGGAGTATACCAACAGTGAACTATGGCTACACCTTC. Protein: CAWSIPTVNYGYTF.